Shown below are 25 T cell receptor beta chains from a single sample sequenced in a study of early T cells in non-severe SARS-CoV-2 infection. One entry per CDR3 protein results from TCRdb running MiXCR on the 5' RACE reads. The sample comprises nearly 45,000 distinct CDR3 sequences, roughly a tenth of which are singletons, and approximately 8.7% rests with the top ten. The specimen sequenced was whole blood. Source of these receptors: an adult who was a healthcare worker with PCR-confirmed SARS-CoV-2 infection or an uninfected control (not recorded which).

The V and J genes are TRBV11-1 and TRBJ2-1, with D perhaps assigned TRBD1 or TRBD2 (6 bases each). CDR3 size: 19 residues. V was shortened by 3 bases and J by 3 bases, with 24 bases between the two germline ends. Germline V lookup: CDR1 SGHAT, CDR2 FQDESV (reference sequence). In DNA, the CDR3 is TGTGCCAGCAGCTTTACTGGGGCAAGGGGGGCCTCAGTCTACAATGAGCAGTTCTTC. Translating it yields CASSFTGARGASVYNEQFF.

This clonotype was recorded many times. This rearrangement joins TRBV3-1 to TRBJ2-3; D possibly matches TRBD1 or TRBD2 (5 bases each). This CDR3 is built from 15 residues. Germline CDR1 reads LGHDT; CDR2 reads YNNKEL (reference sequence). V was shortened by 0 bases and J by 0 bases, with 7 bases between the two germline ends. The DNA of the CDR3 is TGTGCCAGCAGCCAAGAGGGGGATAGCACAGATACGCAGTATTTT. Translating gives CASSQEGDSTDTQYF.

Many counts were recorded for this clonotype. The rearrangement uses TRBV19 and TRBJ2-2; TRBD2 is a possible D gene (6 bases). Trimming cost V 6 bases and J 2 bases, with 13 bases left between them. Germline V lookup: CDR1 LNHDA, CDR2 SQIVND (reference sequence). This CDR3 contains 15 residues. The CDR3, as DNA: TGTGCCAGTAGCAAGGGACTGGTTAACACCGGGGAGCTGTTTTTT. This translates into CASSKGLVNTGELFF.

The genes are TRBV10-3 and TRBJ1-2; D is undetermined. The CDR3 spans 15 residues. Germline V CDR1 and CDR2: ENHRY, SYGVKD. V dropped 2 bases and J dropped 0 bases, with 10 bases sitting between them. CDR3 bases: TGTGCCATCAGTGAGGAGACACTTTCTAACTATGGCTACACCTTC. Translation: CAISEETLSNYGYTF.

The rearrangement links TRBV20-1 to TRBJ1-6; TRBD1 might be the D (6 bases). Germline V lookup: CDR1 DFQATT, CDR2 SNEGSKA (reference sequence). CDR3 length: 15 residues. Trimming removed 0 bases from V and 5 bases from J, with 11 bases in between. The CDR3 spells CSARDSQGNNSPLHF. The DNA of the CDR3 is TGCAGTGCTAGAGATTCCCAGGGGAATAATTCACCCCTCCACTTT.

This sequence joins TRBV19 and TRBJ1-3, with D hard to call. V was shortened by 10 bases and J by 2 bases, with 18 bases between the two germline ends. Germline-derived CDR1 and CDR2 are LNHDA and SQIVND (reference sequence). The length of the CDR3 is 15 residues. CDR3 sequence (DNA): TGTGCCACCCTTGCCGTGTCAGCTCCTGGAAACACCATATATTTT. Translated, it gives CATLAVSAPGNTIYF.

This chain connects TRBV7-8 to TRBJ1-2; D is uncertain. The CDR3 consists of 14 residues. Per the germline V gene, CDR1 is SGHVS and CDR2 is FQNEAQ. With 0 bases removed from V and 4 bases from J, the gap between germline ends came to 9 bases. CDR3 loop: CASSLARGGYGYTF. In DNA form, the CDR3 reads TGTGCCAGCAGCTTAGCGCGTGGAGGCTATGGCTACACCTTC.

This clonotype was seen ten or more times. This chain joins TRBV5-1 and TRBJ1-4; D gene ambiguous. V gave up 5 bases and J gave up 4 bases, with 12 bases separating them. This CDR3 contains 14 residues. Per germline, CDR1 SGHRS and CDR2 YFSETQ. The CDR3 region is CASSEGRVNEKLFF. DNA for the CDR3: TGCGCCAGCAGTGAAGGCAGAGTTAATGAAAAACTGTTTTTT. Full variable domain (rest looked up from reference TRBV5-1 and TRBJ1-4): KAGVTQTPRYLIKTRGQQVTLSCSPISGHRSVSWYQQTPGQGLQFLFEYFSETQRNKGNFPGRFSGRQFSNSRSEMNVSTLELGDSALYLCASSEGRVNEKLFFGSGTQLSVL.

This clonotype was counted ten times or more. The CDR3 loop is CASSFSGTDIQETQYF. The CDR3 coding sequence is TGTGCCAGCAGCTTTTCGGGGACAGATATTCAAGAGACCCAGTACTTC. The rearrangement links TRBV11-3 to TRBJ2-5; TRBD1 matches at 7 bases. The CDR3 covers 16 residues. J was trimmed by 2 bases and V by 3 bases; bases with no gene match: 9. Germline CDR1 reads SGHNT; CDR2 reads YENEEA.

The V call is TRBV19, the J call TRBJ1-2; 8 nucleotides line up with TRBD1. Germline V gene data show CDR1 as LNHDA and CDR2 as SQIVND (reference sequence). Germline trimming cut 0 bases from V and 8 bases from J; bases unmatched to any gene: 11. The CDR3 length is 16 residues. In DNA form, the CDR3 reads TGTGCCAGTAGTATAGAAGGAGCAGGGGGCCCCCTGGGCTACACCTTC. Translated: CASSIEGAGGPLGYTF. The complete variable domain, with remaining parts taken from reference TRBV19 and TRBJ1-2, reads DGGITQSPKYLFRKEGQNVTLSCEQNLNHDAMYWYRQDPGQGLRLIYYSQIVNDFQKGDIAEGYSVSREKKESFPLTVTSAQKNPTAFYLCASSIEGAGGPLGYTFGSGTRLTVV.

This clonotype was seen repeatedly, ten times or more. The V call is TRBV29-1, the J call TRBJ2-2; D might be TRBD1 (5 bases). The CDR3 contains 14 residues. The V gene lost 5 bases and the J gene lost 7 bases, with 17 bases spanning the gap. The germline V gene encodes CDR1 SQVTM and CDR2 ANQGSEA. CDR3 DNA sequence: TGCAGCGTTCCTCTGGCCAGGGCTGGCGGGGAGCTGTTTTTT. Amino acids: CSVPLARAGGELFF.

The chain carries TRBV5-1 and TRBJ1-4; 8 nucleotides agree with TRBD1. The germline gives CDR1 SGHRS, CDR2 YFSETQ. The V segment lost 5 bases and the J segment 8 bases; nucleotides outside the gene matches: 11. The CDR3 covers 15 residues. CDR3 sequence: CASRSAGTGSEKLFF. CDR3 nucleotides: TGCGCCAGCAGGTCGGCTGGGACAGGCTCAGAAAAACTGTTTTTT.

This clonotype turned up a few times. V is TRBV9 and J is TRBJ1-2; D unclear. Trimming pared 3 bases from V and 0 bases from J, leaving 9 bases between. This CDR3 contains 14 residues. CDR1 SGDLS and CDR2 YYNGEE come from the germline V gene. DNA of the CDR3: TGTGCCAGCAGCGCGATGGAAGCTAACTATGGCTACACCTTC. Residues: CASSAMEANYGYTF.

In its sample, this clonotype was seen many times. The J gene is TRBJ2-3, the V gene TRBV12-5, with D unresolved. Germline lookup yields CDR1 LGHNT and CDR2 FRNRAP. The length of the CDR3 is 15 residues. Trimming left V 1 base short and J 0 bases short, with 8 bases between. The CDR3 region is CASGLGMGSTDTQYF. The CDR3 region has the DNA TGTGCTAGTGGTTTGGGGATGGGTAGCACAGATACGCAGTATTTT.

This clonotype was observed at least ten times. The chain carries TRBV7-9 and TRBJ1-1; D call uncertain. The V end lost 2 bases, the J end lost 3 bases, and 16 bases lay between the germline ends. Per the germline V gene, CDR1 is SEHNR and CDR2 is FQNEAQ (reference sequence). There are 16 residues in the CDR3. DNA for the CDR3: TGTGCCAGCAGCTTAAGACACCTAGGAAATTACACTGAAGCTTTCTTT. Protein: CASSLRHLGNYTEAFF.

This clonotype was detected only a few times. The chain employs TRBV18 and TRBJ2-7, with 9 positions matching TRBD1. This CDR3 has 15 amino acids. V lost 3 bases and J lost 3; bases outside the gene matches: 6. Germline V gene lookup returns CDR1 KGHSH and CDR2 LQKENI. The CDR3 loop is CASSPLPGQGYEQYF. The CDR3 nucleotides read TGTGCCAGCTCACCGCTACCGGGACAGGGCTACGAGCAGTACTTC.

The V gene is TRBV20-1, the J gene TRBJ1-3; D not resolved. The CDR3 is made up of 12 amino acids. Trimming removed 2 bases from V and 9 bases from J, with 11 bases in between. The germline gives CDR1 DFQATT, CDR2 SNEGSKA (reference sequence). Here the CDR3 DNA reads TGCAGTGCTAGAACTTTAGGTGGCACCATATATTTT. The encoded protein is CSARTLGGTIYF.

The sample holds a few counts of this clonotype. This chain links TRBV7-2 with TRBJ2-5; 10 bases align to TRBD1. This CDR3 is built from 14 residues. Per the germline V gene, CDR1 is SGHTA and CDR2 is FQGNSA. With V trimmed by 8 bases and J by 5 bases, 8 bases remained unmatched. The CDR3 here is CASGLGTGEETQYF. The CDR3 DNA reads TGTGCCAGCGGGCTGGGGACAGGGGAGGAGACCCAGTACTTC.

This clonotype was picked up many times. The chain has TRBV12-3 or TRBV12-4 and TRBJ1-6, with TRBD1 matching over 8 bases. This CDR3 is 16 amino acids long. V was pared by 5 bases and J by 7 bases, with 10 bases of the junction left unmatched. Here the CDR3 DNA reads TGTGCCAGCAGTACCCGTGGACAGGGCCCGAATTCACCCCTCCACTTT. It translates to CASSTRGQGPNSPLHF.

The V gene is TRBV5-6, the J gene TRBJ1-1, with D perhaps matching TRBD1 (5 bases). Trimming left V 0 bases short and J 2 bases short, with 14 bases between. Germline V gene sequence: CDR1 SGHDT, CDR2 YYEEEE. The CDR3 runs 16 residues. The CDR3 sequence is CASSLARSRANTEAFF. The CDR3 DNA follows: TGTGCCAGCAGCTTGGCTCGGAGCAGGGCAAACACTGAAGCTTTCTTT.

This clonotype was recorded at least ten times. The chain links TRBV12-3 or TRBV12-4 to TRBJ2-7; no clear D gene. The CDR3 has 15 amino acids. Trimming cost V 2 bases and J 0 bases, with 11 bases left between them. Written as DNA, the CDR3 is TGTGCCAGCAGTTTAATGTCCGTAAGCTCCTACGAGCAGTACTTC. Amino acid sequence: CASSLMSVSSYEQYF.

This clonotype was observed many times. V and J are TRBV5-4 and TRBJ1-2; D is unresolved. Germline V CDR1 and CDR2: SGHNT, YYREEE (reference sequence). The CDR3 contains 15 residues. V lost 4 bases, J lost 3 bases, and 16 bases lay in between. CDR3 loop: CASSPVGGYDYGYTF. In DNA form, the CDR3 reads TGTGCCAGCAGCCCCGTGGGTGGGTACGACTATGGCTACACCTTC.

The V call is TRBV7-2, the J call TRBJ2-7; D may match TRBD1 or TRBD2 (5 bases each). CDR1 SGHTA and CDR2 FQGNSA come from the germline V gene. The CDR3 totals 14 residues. V shed 0 bases and J shed 2 bases, with 8 bases lying between them. In nucleotides, the CDR3 is TGTGCCAGCAGCTTAGCTGGGGGTGCCTACGAGCAGTACTTC. Its protein product is CASSLAGGAYEQYF.

This clonotype was counted ten times or more. The chain carries TRBV14 and TRBJ1-1; TRBD1 is a possible D gene (5 bases). Deletions cut 1 base from V and 1 base from J, with 10 bases between. The CDR3 is 15 amino acids. The V gene's germline CDR1 is SGHDN and CDR2 FVKESK. The CDR3 DNA sequence: TGTGCCAGCAGCCAAGCTAGGGGAGCGAACACTGAAGCTTTCTTT. Protein product: CASSQARGANTEAFF.

This clonotype was seen many times. V and J are TRBV12-3 or TRBV12-4 and TRBJ2-7; 11 bases line up with TRBD1. The CDR3 is 16 residues long. Germline trimming cut 2 bases from V and 4 bases from J; bases unmatched to any gene: 7. CDR3 DNA sequence: TGTGCCAGCAGTTTATCTCCGGGACAGGGGGTTTACGAGCAGTACTTC. Protein product: CASSLSPGQGVYEQYF.